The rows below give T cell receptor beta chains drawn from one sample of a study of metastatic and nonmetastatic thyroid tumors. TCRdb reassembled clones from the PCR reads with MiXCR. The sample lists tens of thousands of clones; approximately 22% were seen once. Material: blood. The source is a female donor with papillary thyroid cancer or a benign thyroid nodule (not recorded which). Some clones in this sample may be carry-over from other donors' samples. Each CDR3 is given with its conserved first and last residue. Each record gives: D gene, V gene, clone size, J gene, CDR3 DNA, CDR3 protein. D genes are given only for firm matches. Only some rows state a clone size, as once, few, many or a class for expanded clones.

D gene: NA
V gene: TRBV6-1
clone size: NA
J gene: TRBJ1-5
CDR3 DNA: TGTGCCAGCAGGAAAACAATTTCGCAGCCCCAGCATTTT
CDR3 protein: CASRKTISQPQHF

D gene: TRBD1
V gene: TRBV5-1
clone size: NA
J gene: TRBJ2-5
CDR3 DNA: TGCGCCAGCAGCGACTTACAGGGGTCGGGAGAGACCCAGTACTTC
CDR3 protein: CASSDLQGSGETQYF

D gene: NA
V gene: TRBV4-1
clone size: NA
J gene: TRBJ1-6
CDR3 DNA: TGCGCCAGCAGCCAAGTACAGGAATATTCACCCCTCCACTTT
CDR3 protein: CASSQVQEYSPLHF

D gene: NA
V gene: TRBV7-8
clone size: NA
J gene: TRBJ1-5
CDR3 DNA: TGTGCCAGCAGATTCTCAGGGGTGCAGCCCCAGCATTTT
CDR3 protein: CASRFSGVQPQHF

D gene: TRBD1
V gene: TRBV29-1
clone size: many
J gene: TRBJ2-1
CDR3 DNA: TGCAGCGCCCCGAGGACAGGGGGCGCGAATGAGCAGTTCTTC
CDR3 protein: CSAPRTGGANEQFF

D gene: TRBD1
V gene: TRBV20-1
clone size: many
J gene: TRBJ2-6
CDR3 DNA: TGCAGTGCTAGAGTCCCAGGACAGGCTGGGGCCAACGTCCTGACTTTC
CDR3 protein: CSARVPGQAGANVLTF

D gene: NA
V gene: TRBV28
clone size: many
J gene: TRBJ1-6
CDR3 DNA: TGTGCCAGCAGTTTGAGACTGACTGCGGGGTTCGCCTCACCCCTCCACTTT
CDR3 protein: CASSLRLTAGFASPLHF

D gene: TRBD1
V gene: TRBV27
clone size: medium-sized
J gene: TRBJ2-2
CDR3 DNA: TGTGCCAGCAGTTTACCCCTAGGGACAGGGGTCACCGGGGAGCTGTTTTTT
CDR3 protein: CASSLPLGTGVTGELFF

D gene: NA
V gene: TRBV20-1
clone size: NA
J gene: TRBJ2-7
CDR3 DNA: TGCAGTGCTAGACGCCCCGGGGGATCCTACGAGCAGCACTTC
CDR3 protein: CSARRPGGSYEQHF

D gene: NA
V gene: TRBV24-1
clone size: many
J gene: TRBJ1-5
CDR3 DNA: TGTGCCACCAGTGAGGAGGGAGGTGGAAATAGCAATCAGCCCCAGCATTTT
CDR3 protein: CATSEEGGGNSNQPQHF

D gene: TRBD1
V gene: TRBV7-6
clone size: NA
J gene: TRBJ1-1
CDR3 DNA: TGTGCCAGCAGCTTAGGGGGGACAGGGTCTGACACTGAAGCTTTCTTT
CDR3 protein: CASSLGGTGSDTEAFF

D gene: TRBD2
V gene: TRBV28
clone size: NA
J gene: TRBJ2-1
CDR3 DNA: TGTGCCAGCATCCGAAGGAGCGGGAGTAGTGAGCATTTCTTC
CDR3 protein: CASIRRSGSSEHFF

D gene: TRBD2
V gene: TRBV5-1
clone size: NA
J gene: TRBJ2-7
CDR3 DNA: TGCGCCAGCAGATCACTACCGGCTAGCGGGAGTTCCTACGAGCAGTACTTC
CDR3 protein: CASRSLPASGSSYEQYF

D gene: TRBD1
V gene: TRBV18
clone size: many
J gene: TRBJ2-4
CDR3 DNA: TGTGCCAGCTCACCCGACAGGGTACATAGCATTCAGTACTTC
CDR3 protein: CASSPDRVHSIQYF

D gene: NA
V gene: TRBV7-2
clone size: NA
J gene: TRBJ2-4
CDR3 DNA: TGTGCCAGCAGTTTGCACTACTTCACCCAACCAGAGCAGTTGTTC
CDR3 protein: CASSLHYFTQPEQLF

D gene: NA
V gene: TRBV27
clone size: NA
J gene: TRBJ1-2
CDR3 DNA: TGTGCCAGCAGTTTGAGGGACCTACGCTGTGGCTACACCTTC
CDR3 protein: CASSLRDLRCGYTF

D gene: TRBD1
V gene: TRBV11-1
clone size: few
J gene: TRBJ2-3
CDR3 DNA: TGTGCCAGCAGCTTAGGATCAGGGGGCTTGGATATGCAGTATTTT
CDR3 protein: CASSLGSGGLDMQYF

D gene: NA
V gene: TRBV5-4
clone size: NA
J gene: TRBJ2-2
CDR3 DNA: TGTGCCAGCAGCTTGGACCTTGAGCGAGCGAACACCGGGGAGCTGTTTTTT
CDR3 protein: CASSLDLERANTGELFF

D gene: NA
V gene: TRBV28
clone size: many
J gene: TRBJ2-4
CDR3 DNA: TGTGCCAGCAGTTTACAGGGCGGTCTCAAAAACATTCAGTACTTC
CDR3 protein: CASSLQGGLKNIQYF

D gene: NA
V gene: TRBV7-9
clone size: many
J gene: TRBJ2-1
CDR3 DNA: TGTGCCAGCTTGCGGTACAATGAGCAGTTCTTC
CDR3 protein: CASLRYNEQFF

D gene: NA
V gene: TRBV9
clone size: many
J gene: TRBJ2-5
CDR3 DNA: TGTGCCAGCAGCCTAACCTCGGGGCCGGTGGGAGAGACCCAGTACTTC
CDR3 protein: CASSLTSGPVGETQYF

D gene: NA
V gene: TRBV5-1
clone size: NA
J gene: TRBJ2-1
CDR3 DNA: TGCGCCAGCACAGGGATGCACATTGAGCCGTTCTTC
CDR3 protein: CASTGMHIEPFF

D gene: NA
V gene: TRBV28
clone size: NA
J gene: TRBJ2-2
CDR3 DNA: TGTGCCATCAGTTCTGGACAGCGCAGACCCGTGGAGCTGTTTTTT
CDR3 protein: CAISSGQRRPVELFF

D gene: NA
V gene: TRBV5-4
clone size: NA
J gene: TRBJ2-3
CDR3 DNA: TGTGCCAGCAGCTTGGGGGGTATGGGGCCGACAGATACGCAGTATTTT
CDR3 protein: CASSLGGMGPTDTQYF

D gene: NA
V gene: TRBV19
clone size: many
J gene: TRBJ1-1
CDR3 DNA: TGTGCCAGTAGTATACAGGGGTTGGACACTGAAGCTTTCTTT
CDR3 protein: CASSIQGLDTEAFF

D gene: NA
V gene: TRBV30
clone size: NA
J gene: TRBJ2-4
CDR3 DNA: TGTGCCTGGTCAGGGGGGACAGAAAACATTCAGTACTTC
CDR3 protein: CAWSGGTENIQYF

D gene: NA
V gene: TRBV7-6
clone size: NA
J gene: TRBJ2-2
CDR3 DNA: TGTGCCAGCAGCCTAGGGCCCACCGGGGAGATGTTTTTT
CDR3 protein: CASSLGPTGEMFF

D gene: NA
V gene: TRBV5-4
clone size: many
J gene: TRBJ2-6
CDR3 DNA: TGTGCCAGCAGCTTGGAAATATCTGGGGCCAACGTCCTGACTTTC
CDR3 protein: CASSLEISGANVLTF

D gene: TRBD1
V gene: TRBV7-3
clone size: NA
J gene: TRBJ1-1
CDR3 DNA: TGTGCCAGCAGCTTAAATGGGACACAGGGGGTATGGAACACTGAAGCTTTCTTT
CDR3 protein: CASSLNGTQGVWNTEAFF